The 17 T cell receptor beta chains presented below share a single source sample, sequenced in a study of T cells after yellow fever vaccination. MiXCR, applied by TCRdb to the 5' RACE reads, yields one record per CDR3 protein. The sample lists about 550,000 distinct CDR3 sequences, 15% to 20% occurring once. The sample was PBMCs, taken 15 days after the yellow fever booster vaccination. These receptors originate from a man aged 30 to 39 who received the YFV17D yellow fever vaccine.

The V and J genes are TRBV20-1 and TRBJ2-7; TRBD2 matches 7 bases. Germline V gives CDR1 DFQATT, CDR2 SNEGSKA (reference sequence). V lost 6 bases and J lost 2; bases outside the gene matches: 10. The CDR3 has 14 amino acids. CDR3: CSARGGSPPYEQYF. CDR3 DNA: TGCAGTGCCCGGGGAGGGAGCCCTCCCTACGAGCAGTACTTC.

A few counts support this clonotype. The chain links TRBV20-1 to TRBJ1-3, with no clear D. The CDR3 is made up of 14 amino acids. The germline V and J ends were trimmed by 3 bases and 0 bases, with 9 bases remaining between them. Germline V gene data show CDR1 as DFQATT and CDR2 as SNEGSKA (reference sequence). CDR3 sequence reads: CSASRRASGNTIYF. DNA of the CDR3: TGCAGTGCTAGTCGGCGAGCCTCTGGAAACACCATATATTTT.

The chain has TRBV15 and TRBJ2-3; D is possibly TRBD2 (6 bases). Trimming cost V 5 bases and J 2 bases, with 17 bases left between them. Per germline, CDR1 LNHNV and CDR2 YYDKDF (reference sequence). The CDR3 has 16 amino acids. The CDR3 coding sequence is TGTGCCACCAGCCACCAGGAGGGTGGGCCCACAGATACGCAGTATTTT. It is translated as CATSHQEGGPTDTQYF. Together with reference TRBV15 and TRBJ2-3, the CDR3 gives the full variable domain: DAMVIQNPRYQVTQFGKPVTLSCSQTLNHNVMYWYQQKSSQAPKLLFHYYDKDFNNEADTPDNFQSRRPNTSFCFLDIRSPGLGDTAMYLCATSHQEGGPTDTQYFGPGTRLTVL.

This clonotype occurred a few times. CDR3 DNA: TGTGCCAGCAGTGATAGCGGAGTAGCGTTGTTCTTC. As protein: CASSDSGVALFF. The chain links TRBV25-1 to TRBJ2-1; tentatively, D is TRBD2 (6 bases). Germline assignment: CDR1 MGHDK and CDR2 SYGVNS. The germline V and J ends were trimmed by 3 bases and 15 bases, with 15 bases remaining between them. The CDR3 contains 12 residues. Drawing the rest from reference TRBV25-1 and TRBJ2-1, the complete variable domain is EADIYQTPRYLVIGTGKKITLECSQTMGHDKMYWYQQDPGMELHLIHYSYGVNSTEKGDLSSESTVSRIRTEHFPLTLESARPSHTSQYLCASSDSGVALFFGPGTRLTVL.

This clonotype showed up just a few times. This chain links TRBV10-2 with TRBJ2-5; possible D gene TRBD2, 6 bases. Trimming shortened V by 3 bases and J by 2 bases, and 13 bases separated the two germline ends. The CDR3 runs to 15 residues. The V gene's germline CDR1 is WSHSY and CDR2 SAAADI. The CDR3 sequence: CASSDLASEQETQYF. DNA for the CDR3: TGCGCCAGCAGTGATTTGGCTAGCGAGCAAGAGACCCAGTACTTC.

This clonotype was recorded a few times. The chain has TRBV3-1 and TRBJ2-3; the match to TRBD2 covers 9 bases. The J segment lost 2 bases and the V segment lost 0 bases, leaving 6 bases of the junction unmatched. Germline loops: CDR1 LGHDT, CDR2 YNNKEL (reference sequence). CDR3 length: 17 amino acids. Here the CDR3 reads CASSQDLLAGPTDTQYF. The CDR3 coding sequence is TGTGCCAGCAGCCAAGATCTTCTAGCGGGACCCACAGATACGCAGTATTTT.

This clonotype showed up just a few times. The rearrangement joins TRBV7-2 to TRBJ2-1; TRBD1 might be the D (5 bases). This CDR3 is 14 amino acids long. Germline CDR1 reads SGHTA; CDR2 reads FQGNSA. Trimming took 3 bases from V and 5 from J, leaving 11 bases between them. The CDR3 sequence is CASSFRGPNNEQFF. The CDR3 DNA sequence: TGTGCCAGCAGCTTTAGGGGTCCCAACAATGAGCAGTTCTTC.

There are a few counts of this clonotype. V is TRBV2 and J is TRBJ2-1; 9 nucleotides agree with TRBD2. CDR1 and CDR2 from the germline V gene are SNHLY and FYNNEI. The CDR3 has 15 amino acids. V dropped 3 bases and J dropped 7; count of bases not matched to a gene: 7. The CDR3, as DNA: TGTGCCAGCAGTGAGCAAAGCGGGGGGTGGAATGAGCAGTTCTTC. This translates into CASSEQSGGWNEQFF.

This sequence joins TRBV5-1 and TRBJ2-7; tentative D call: TRBD1 (6 bases). Germline V CDR1 and CDR2: SGHRS, YFSETQ. Trimming pared 3 bases from V and 4 bases from J, leaving 17 bases between. The CDR3 is 15 residues long. CDR3 residues: CASSSHGTRGYEQYF. CDR3 sequence (DNA): TGCGCCAGCAGCTCGCACGGGACAAGGGGTTACGAGCAGTACTTC.

This clonotype appeared a few times. V gene TRBV12-3 or TRBV12-4 combines with J gene TRBJ1-3; tentatively, D is TRBD1 (6 bases). V was cut by 5 bases and J by 7 bases, with 18 bases left in between. CDR3 size: 15 residues. The CDR3 region is CASSLTGDRINTIYF. CDR3 sequence (DNA): TGTGCCAGCAGTCTAACAGGAGACAGGATTAACACCATATATTTT.

This clonotype has a handful of counts. The chain combines TRBV7-2 with TRBJ2-7; possible D gene TRBD2, 6 bases. The CDR3 is made up of 15 amino acids. CDR1 SGHTA and CDR2 FQGNSA come from the germline V gene. Deletions cut 1 base from V and 0 bases from J, with 10 bases between. The CDR3 sequence is CASSLDAGSSYEQYF. The CDR3 DNA reads TGTGCCAGCAGCTTAGATGCGGGAAGCTCCTACGAGCAGTACTTC.

CDR3 nucleotide sequence: TGTGCCAGTAGTATAGACAGAATCCAAGAGACCCAGTACTTC. Its protein product is CASSIDRIQETQYF. The chain employs TRBV19 and TRBJ2-5; D is uncertain. V lost 0 bases to trimming and J lost 1 base, with 6 bases between them. Germline V gives CDR1 LNHDA, CDR2 SQIVND (reference sequence). The CDR3 consists of 14 residues.

The gene calls are TRBV6-1 and TRBJ2-5; D gene ambiguous. The CDR3 covers 13 residues. The germline V gene has CDR1 MNHNS and CDR2 SASEGT. V was cut by 10 bases and J by 2 bases, with 14 bases left in between. CDR3 loop: CATSEAPQETQYF. In nucleotides, the CDR3 is TGTGCCACCAGCGAAGCACCTCAAGAGACCCAGTACTTC.

This chain uses TRBV6-1 with TRBJ2-2; 7 bases agree with TRBD2. The CDR3 has 17 amino acids. CDR1 and CDR2 from the germline V gene are MNHNS and SASEGT. Trimming cost V 7 bases and J 6 bases; bases outside gene matches: 17. The CDR3 protein is CASIKHSREGRAGELFF. Written as DNA, the CDR3 is TGTGCCAGCATAAAACACTCCAGGGAGGGCAGGGCCGGGGAGCTGTTTTTT.

The chain has TRBV29-1 and TRBJ2-7; no clear D gene. V lost 4 bases and J lost 1, with 11 bases in between. There are 13 residues in the CDR3. From germline, CDR1 is SQVTM and CDR2 ANQGSEA. CDR3 sequence reads: CSVAVTASYEQYF. The DNA of the CDR3 is TGCAGCGTTGCCGTGACCGCTTCCTACGAGCAGTACTTC.

V usage is TRBV7-9 and J usage is TRBJ2-7; 9 nucleotides align to TRBD2. V lost 1 base, J lost 4 bases, and 8 bases stayed unmatched. Per the germline V gene, CDR1 is SEHNR and CDR2 is FQNEAQ (reference sequence). This CDR3 contains 16 residues. The CDR3, as DNA: TGTGCCAGCAGCTTAGGGAATAGCGGGAGTTTGTACGAGCAGTACTTC. This sequence encodes CASSLGNSGSLYEQYF.

This clonotype was picked up a small number of times. The chain combines TRBV7-2 with TRBJ2-5; 8 bases fit TRBD1. Germline V gene data show CDR1 as SGHTA and CDR2 as FQGNSA. V shed 0 bases and J 0 bases; nucleotides not matched to a gene: 3. CDR3 length: 16 amino acids. CDR3 in DNA: TGTGCCAGCAGCTTAGCGACAGGGGCCTACCAAGAGACCCAGTACTTC. This encodes CASSLATGAYQETQYF.